A selection of T cell receptor beta chains follows, all from one sample in a study of CD8 T cells in Susac syndrome. TCRdb reanalysed the immunoSEQ multiplex PCR reads using MiXCR and keeps one entry per CDR3 protein. The table shows about 200,000 distinct CDR3 sequences, with 90% to 96% occurring only once. Sequencing input: CD4+ T cells from PBMCs. Every receptor here comes from a human donor with multiple sclerosis. Both conserved end residues are part of each CDR3.

V gene: TRBV12-3/TRBV12-4; J gene: TRBJ2-7; CDR3 protein: CASSLRRGDPYEQYF
V gene: TRBV30; J gene: TRBJ1-3; CDR3 protein: CACSDPISGNTIYF
V gene: TRBV30; J gene: TRBJ1-5; CDR3 protein: CAWSVPGVRSGIPVYEPQHF
V gene: TRBV20-1; J gene: TRBJ2-5; CDR3 protein: CSAIDNTQETQYF
V gene: TRBV20-1; J gene: TRBJ2-7; CDR3 protein: CSVARGQSSYEQYF
V gene: TRBV21-1; J gene: TRBJ2-5; CDR3 protein: CASSKVSRQETQYF
V gene: TRBV4-2; J gene: TRBJ1-2; CDR3 protein: CASSQGTASLAYGYTF
V gene: TRBV5-1; J gene: TRBJ2-7; CDR3 protein: CASSWVTGYYEQYF
V gene: TRBV29-1; J gene: TRBJ1-1; CDR3 protein: CSVLIPGRKNTEAFF
V gene: TRBV30; J gene: TRBJ2-7; CDR3 protein: CAWSSQASYEQYF
V gene: TRBV7-2; J gene: TRBJ1-1; CDR3 protein: CASSLSWKNTEAFF
V gene: TRBV28; J gene: TRBJ2-1; CDR3 protein: CASSFNPRTSGGRREQFF
V gene: TRBV27; J gene: TRBJ1-1; CDR3 protein: CASSLSGPNTEAFF
V gene: TRBV3-1; J gene: TRBJ1-2; CDR3 protein: CASSQDFRQGDGYTF
V gene: TRBV20-1; J gene: TRBJ1-6; CDR3 protein: CSAWTGGFGSPLHF
V gene: TRBV20-1; J gene: TRBJ1-5; CDR3 protein: CSARRTTGSNQPQHF
V gene: TRBV29-1; J gene: TRBJ2-3; CDR3 protein: CSGGMGGPQDTQYF
V gene: TRBV5-1; J gene: TRBJ2-3; CDR3 protein: CASSLEGPTDTQYF
V gene: TRBV7-2; J gene: TRBJ1-5; CDR3 protein: CASSIFAANQPQHF
V gene: TRBV30; J gene: TRBJ2-5; CDR3 protein: CAWSAARETQYF
V gene: TRBV12-3/TRBV12-4; J gene: TRBJ2-7; CDR3 protein: CASSPTRGGQYF
V gene: TRBV27; J gene: TRBJ2-5; CDR3 protein: CASSRSKEETQYF
V gene: TRBV12-3/TRBV12-4; J gene: TRBJ1-6; CDR3 protein: CASSLAAGTNSPLHF
V gene: TRBV4-2; J gene: TRBJ1-2; CDR3 protein: CASSPPGITNYGYTF
V gene: TRBV20-1; J gene: TRBJ2-3; CDR3 protein: CSARWQDTQYF
V gene: TRBV12-3/TRBV12-4; J gene: TRBJ2-5; CDR3 protein: CASSLGALAGGETQYF
V gene: TRBV12-3/TRBV12-4; J gene: TRBJ2-4; CDR3 protein: CASTWTENIQYF
V gene: TRBV7-9; J gene: TRBJ2-5; CDR3 protein: CASSWDFQETQYF
V gene: TRBV20-1; J gene: TRBJ2-7; CDR3 protein: CSASRVSGPSYEQYF